The sequence of this T cell receptor (beta chain) was determined in a study of identical twins. This clonotype was found a few times. Its cognate antigen is unknown. Study observations and caveats: Low generation-probability sequences were in excess among twin-shared out-of-frame alpha sequences. Carriage of fewer insertions was seen in abundant cord blood beta clonotypes, whereas memory repertoires showed none.

The donors were all healthy and Caucasian. Unique molecular identifiers were present on the cDNA, and a universal primer site came from template switching. TCRdb independently ran MiXCR on the 5' RACE reads; one entry per CDR3 protein. The sample comprises around 1.7 million distinct CDR3 sequences, under 35% of which are singletons, and approximately 0.29% rests with the top ten. Sample: cord blood. The TCR originated in a newborn girl in good health.

CDR3 loop: CASSLGGSVTDTQYF. DNA for the CDR3: TGTGCCAGCAGCTTAGGCGGTAGCGTCACAGATACGCAGTATTTT. The chain carries TRBV7-9 and TRBJ2-3; the D gene is possibly TRBD2 (5 bases). CDR1 is SEHNR and CDR2 is FQNEAQ in the germline V gene (reference sequence). The CDR3 consists of 15 residues. The V gene lost 1 base and the J gene lost 2 bases, with 10 bases spanning the gap.